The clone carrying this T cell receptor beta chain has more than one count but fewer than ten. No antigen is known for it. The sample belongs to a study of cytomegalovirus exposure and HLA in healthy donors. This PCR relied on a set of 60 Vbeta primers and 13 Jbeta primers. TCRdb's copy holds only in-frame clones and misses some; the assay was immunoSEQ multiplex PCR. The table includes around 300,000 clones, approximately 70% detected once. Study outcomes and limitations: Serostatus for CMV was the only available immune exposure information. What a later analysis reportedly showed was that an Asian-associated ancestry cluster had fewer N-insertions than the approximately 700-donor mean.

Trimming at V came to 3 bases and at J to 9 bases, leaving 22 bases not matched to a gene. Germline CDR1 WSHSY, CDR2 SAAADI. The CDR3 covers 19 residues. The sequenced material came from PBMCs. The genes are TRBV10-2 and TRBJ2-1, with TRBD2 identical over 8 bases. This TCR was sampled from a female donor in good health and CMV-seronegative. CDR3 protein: CASSDQFGLAKRTDTEQFF. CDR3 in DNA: TGCGCCAGCAGTGACCAATTCGGACTAGCCAAGAGAACAGATACTGAGCAGTTCTTC.